The 6 T cell receptor beta chains in this list originate from one sample, sequenced in a study of human T cells and chemical hapten exposure. MiXCR, run by TCRdb on the RACE reads, gives a single entry per CDR3 protein. Of about 340,000 distinct CDR3 sequences listed, approximately 6.3% are singletons. Time point specified: patch test 1, 2 weeks after DPC sensitization. Treatment specified: therapeutic diphenylcyclopropenone sensitization with weekly scalp DPC. The input for sequencing was whole blood, taken in connection with sensitization to the hapten diphenylcyclopropenone (DPC). These receptors were obtained from a woman under 30 with alopecia areata. Some clones in this sample may be carry-over from other donors' samples.

Details on this clonotype: This could be a read error, since a much larger clone is one nucleotide away. V is TRBV4-3 and J is TRBJ2-6; no reliable D call. V dropped 4 bases and J dropped 4 bases, with 14 bases sitting between them. The length of the CDR3 is 16 residues. Germline values: CDR1 LGHNA, CDR2 YSLEER. The CDR3 is CASSRDSSLGANVLTF. The DNA for the CDR3 is TGCGCCAGCAGCCGAGATTCATCTTTGGGGGCCAACGTCCTGACTTTC.

The rearrangement links TRBV10-3 to TRBJ2-5; unclear D gene. Looked up from germline, CDR1 is ENHRY and CDR2 is SYGVKD. The CDR3 totals 13 residues. V was shortened by 3 bases and J by 3 bases, with 8 bases between the two germline ends. CDR3 DNA sequence: TGTGCCATCAGTGAAACTGAGAAAGAGACCCAGTACTTC. It is translated as CAISETEKETQYF.

Many counts were recorded for this clonotype. The gene calls are TRBV20-1 and TRBJ1-1, with a weak D call TRBD1 (6 bases). In germline, CDR1 is DFQATT, CDR2 SNEGSKA (reference sequence). Deletions cut 1 base from V and 8 bases from J, with 17 bases between. There are 14 residues in the CDR3. This CDR3 reads CSARGDRLGVEAFF. The CDR3 DNA reads TGCAGTGCTAGAGGAGACAGGCTCGGCGTAGAAGCTTTCTTT.

This clonotype was seen a handful of times. The chain links TRBV11-1 to TRBJ2-5; 7 bases line up with TRBD2. The CDR3 contains 15 residues. The J segment lost 6 bases and the V segment lost 1 base, leaving 8 bases of the junction unmatched. CDR1 and CDR2 (germline): SGHAT, FQDESV (reference sequence). The CDR3 DNA follows: TGTGCCAGCAGCTTAGGGGACTACTCGGGGCAGACCCAGTACTTC. Its protein is CASSLGDYSGQTQYF.

This clonotype was seen a handful of times. The J gene is TRBJ1-5, the V gene TRBV4-3; D possibly corresponds to TRBD1 (5 bases). Germline values: CDR1 LGHNA, CDR2 YSLEER. CDR3 length equals 16 residues. The V end was cut by 2 bases, the J end by 3 bases, with 14 bases between. CDR3 residues: CASSQSYGAFNQPQHF. The CDR3 nucleotides read TGCGCCAGCAGCCAATCATACGGGGCCTTCAATCAGCCCCAGCATTTT.

This clonotype showed up just a few times. The genes are TRBV27 and TRBJ2-1; TRBD1 might be the D (5 bases). Germline CDR1 reads MNHEY; CDR2 reads SMNVEV (reference sequence). The ends were cut back, 1 base at V and 0 bases at J, with 16 bases in the middle. CDR3 size: 18 residues. The CDR3 spells CASSLWARRQSSYNEQFF. The CDR3 DNA reads TGTGCCAGCAGTTTATGGGCTAGGCGACAGAGCTCCTACAATGAGCAGTTCTTC.